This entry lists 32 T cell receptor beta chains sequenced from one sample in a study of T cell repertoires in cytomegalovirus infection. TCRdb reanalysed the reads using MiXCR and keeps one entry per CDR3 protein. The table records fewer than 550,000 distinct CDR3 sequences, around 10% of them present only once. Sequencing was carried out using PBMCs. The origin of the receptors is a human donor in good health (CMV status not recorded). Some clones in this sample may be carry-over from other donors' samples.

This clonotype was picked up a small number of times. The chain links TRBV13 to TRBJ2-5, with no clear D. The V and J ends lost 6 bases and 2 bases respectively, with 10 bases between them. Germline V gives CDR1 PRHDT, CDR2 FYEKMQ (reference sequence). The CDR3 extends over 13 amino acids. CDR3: CASRVQIQETQYF. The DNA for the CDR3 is TGTGCCAGCAGGGTACAGATTCAAGAGACCCAGTACTTC. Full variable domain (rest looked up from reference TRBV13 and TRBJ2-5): AAGVIQSPRHLIKEKRETATLKCYPIPRHDTVYWYQQGPGQDPQFLISFYEKMQSDKGSIPDRFSAQQFSDYHSELNMSSLELGDSALYFCASRVQIQETQYFGPGTRLLVL.

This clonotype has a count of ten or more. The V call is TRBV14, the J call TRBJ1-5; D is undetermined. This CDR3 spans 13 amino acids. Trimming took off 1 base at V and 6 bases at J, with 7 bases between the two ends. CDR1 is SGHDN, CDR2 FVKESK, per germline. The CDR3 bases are TGTGCCAGCAGCCAAGGGGGATTTCAGCCCCAGCATTTT. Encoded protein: CASSQGGFQPQHF.

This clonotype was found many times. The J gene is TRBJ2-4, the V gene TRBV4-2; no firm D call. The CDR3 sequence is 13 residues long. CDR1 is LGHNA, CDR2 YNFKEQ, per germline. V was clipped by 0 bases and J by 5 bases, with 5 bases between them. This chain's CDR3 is CASSQELQNIQYF. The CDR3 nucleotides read TGTGCCAGCAGCCAAGAGCTCCAAAACATTCAGTACTTC.

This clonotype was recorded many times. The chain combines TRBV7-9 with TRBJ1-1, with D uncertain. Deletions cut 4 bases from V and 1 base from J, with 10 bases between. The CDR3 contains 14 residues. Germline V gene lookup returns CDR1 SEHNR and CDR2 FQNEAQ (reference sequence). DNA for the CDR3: TGTGCCAGCAGCTACCGGCGGAAGAACACTGAAGCTTTCTTT. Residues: CASSYRRKNTEAFF.

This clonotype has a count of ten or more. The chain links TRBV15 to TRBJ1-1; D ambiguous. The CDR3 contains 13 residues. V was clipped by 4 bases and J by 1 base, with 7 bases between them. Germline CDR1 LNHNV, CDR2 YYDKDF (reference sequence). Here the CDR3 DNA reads TGTGCCACCAGCACCTCAGAGAACACTGAAGCTTTCTTT. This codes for CATSTSENTEAFF.

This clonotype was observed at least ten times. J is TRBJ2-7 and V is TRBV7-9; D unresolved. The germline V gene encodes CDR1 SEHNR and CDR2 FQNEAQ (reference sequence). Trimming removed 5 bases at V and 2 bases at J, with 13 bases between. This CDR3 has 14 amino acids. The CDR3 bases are TGTGCCAGCAGCCCGGAGCTTCGGGCCTACGAGCAGTACTTC. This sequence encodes CASSPELRAYEQYF. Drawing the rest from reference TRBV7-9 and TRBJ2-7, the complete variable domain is DTGVSQNPRHKITKRGQNVTFRCDPISEHNRLYWYRQTLGQGPEFLTYFQNEAQLEKSRLLSDRFSAERPKGSFSTLEIQRTEQGDSAMYLCASSPELRAYEQYFGPGTRLTVT.

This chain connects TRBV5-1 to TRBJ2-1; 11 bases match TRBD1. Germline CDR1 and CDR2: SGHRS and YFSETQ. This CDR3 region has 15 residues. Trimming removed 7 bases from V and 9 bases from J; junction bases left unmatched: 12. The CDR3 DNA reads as TGCGCCAGCCGATCCCCGGGACAGGGGGTAAGTGAGCAGTTCTTC. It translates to CASRSPGQGVSEQFF.

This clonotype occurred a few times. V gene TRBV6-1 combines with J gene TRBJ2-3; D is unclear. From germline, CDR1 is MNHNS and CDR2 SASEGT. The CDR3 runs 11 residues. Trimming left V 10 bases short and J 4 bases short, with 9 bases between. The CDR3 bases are TGTGCCACCGCAGAATCAGATACGCAGTATTTT. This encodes CATAESDTQYF.

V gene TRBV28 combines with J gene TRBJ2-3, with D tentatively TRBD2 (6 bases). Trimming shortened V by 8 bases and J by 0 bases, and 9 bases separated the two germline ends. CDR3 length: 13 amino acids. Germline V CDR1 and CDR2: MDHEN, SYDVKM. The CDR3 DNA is TGTGCCAGCCTCGGGGGTAGCACAGATACGCAGTATTTT. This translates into CASLGGSTDTQYF.

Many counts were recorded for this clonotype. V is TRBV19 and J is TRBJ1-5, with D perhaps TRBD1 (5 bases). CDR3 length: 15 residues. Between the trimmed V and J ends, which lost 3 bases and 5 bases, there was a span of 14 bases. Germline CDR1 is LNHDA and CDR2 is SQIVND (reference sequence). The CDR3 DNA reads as TGTGCCAGTAGTATCTCCGCGCAGGGTTATCAGCCCCAGCATTTT. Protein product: CASSISAQGYQPQHF.

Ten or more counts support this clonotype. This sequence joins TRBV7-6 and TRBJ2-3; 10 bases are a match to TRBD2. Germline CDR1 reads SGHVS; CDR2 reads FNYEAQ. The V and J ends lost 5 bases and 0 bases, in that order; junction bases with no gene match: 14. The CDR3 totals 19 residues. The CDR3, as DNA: TGTGCCAGCAGCCAACTATCCCCGACTAGCGGGTGGAGCACAGATACGCAGTATTTT. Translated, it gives CASSQLSPTSGWSTDTQYF.

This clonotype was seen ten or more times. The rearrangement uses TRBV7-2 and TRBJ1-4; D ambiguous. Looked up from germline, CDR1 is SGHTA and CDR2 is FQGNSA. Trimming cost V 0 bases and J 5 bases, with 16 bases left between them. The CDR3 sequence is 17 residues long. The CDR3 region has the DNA TGTGCCAGCAGCTTAGCAGCCCGAGCGAAGGCCAATGAAAAACTGTTTTTT. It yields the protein CASSLAARAKANEKLFF.

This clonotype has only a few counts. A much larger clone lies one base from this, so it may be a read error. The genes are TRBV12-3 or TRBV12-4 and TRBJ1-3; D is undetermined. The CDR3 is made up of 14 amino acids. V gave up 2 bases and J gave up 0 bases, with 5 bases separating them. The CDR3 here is CASSLMDSGNTIYF. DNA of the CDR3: TGTGCCAGCAGTTTAATGGACTCTGGAAACACCATATATTTT.

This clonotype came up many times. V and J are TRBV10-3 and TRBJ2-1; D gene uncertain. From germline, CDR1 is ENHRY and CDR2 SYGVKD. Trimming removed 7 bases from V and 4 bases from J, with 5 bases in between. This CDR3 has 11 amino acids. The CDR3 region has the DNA TGTGCCATCAAAATATACAATGAGCAGTTCTTC. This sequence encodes CAIKIYNEQFF.

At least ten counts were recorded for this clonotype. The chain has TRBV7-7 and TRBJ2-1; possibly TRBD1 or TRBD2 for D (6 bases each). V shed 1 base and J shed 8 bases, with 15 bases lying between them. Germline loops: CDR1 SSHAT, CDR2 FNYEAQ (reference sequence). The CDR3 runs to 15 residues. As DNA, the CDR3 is TGTGCCAGCAGCTTAGATGGGGGGCAGGGCGATGAGCAGTTCTTC. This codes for CASSLDGGQGDEQFF.

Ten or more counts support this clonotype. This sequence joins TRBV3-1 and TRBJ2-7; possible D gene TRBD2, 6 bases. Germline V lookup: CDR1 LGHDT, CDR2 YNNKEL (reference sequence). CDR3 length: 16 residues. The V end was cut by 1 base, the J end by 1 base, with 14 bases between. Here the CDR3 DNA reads TGTGCCAGCAGCCAAGGGGTCCTAGCGCAATCCTACGAGCAGTACTTC. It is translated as CASSQGVLAQSYEQYF.

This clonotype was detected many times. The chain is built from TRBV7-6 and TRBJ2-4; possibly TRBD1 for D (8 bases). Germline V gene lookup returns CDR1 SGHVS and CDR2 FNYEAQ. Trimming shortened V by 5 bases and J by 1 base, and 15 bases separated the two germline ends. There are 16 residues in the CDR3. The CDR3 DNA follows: TGTGCCAGCAGCGACTACAGGGGGGGTGCCAAAAACATTCAGTACTTC. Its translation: CASSDYRGGAKNIQYF.

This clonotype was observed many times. CDR3 amino acids: CAISDEEIVSPLHF. The DNA for the CDR3 is TGTGCCATCAGTGACGAGGAAATAGTTTCACCCCTCCACTTT. The rearrangement uses TRBV10-3 and TRBJ1-6; D is ambiguous. The V and J ends lost 3 bases and 9 bases respectively, with 12 bases between them. In germline, CDR1 is ENHRY, CDR2 SYGVKD. The CDR3 contains 14 residues.

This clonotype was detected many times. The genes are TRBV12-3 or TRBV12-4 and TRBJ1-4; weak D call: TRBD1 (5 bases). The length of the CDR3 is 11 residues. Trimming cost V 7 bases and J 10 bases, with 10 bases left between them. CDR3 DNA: TGTGCCAGCACCTTGAGGGGAAAACTGTTTTTT. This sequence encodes CASTLRGKLFF.

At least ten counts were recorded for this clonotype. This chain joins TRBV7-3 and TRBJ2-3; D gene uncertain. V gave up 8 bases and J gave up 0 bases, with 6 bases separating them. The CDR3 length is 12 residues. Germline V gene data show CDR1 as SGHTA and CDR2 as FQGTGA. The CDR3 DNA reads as TGTGCCAGCGGGATTAGCACAGATACGCAGTATTTT. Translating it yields CASGISTDTQYF.

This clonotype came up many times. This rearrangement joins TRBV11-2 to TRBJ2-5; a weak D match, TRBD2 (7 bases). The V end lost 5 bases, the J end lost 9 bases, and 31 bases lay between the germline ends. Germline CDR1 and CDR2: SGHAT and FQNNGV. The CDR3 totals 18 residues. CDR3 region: CASSPTVGRGAAGGAQYF. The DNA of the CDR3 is TGTGCCAGCAGCCCTACCGTGGGCCGGGGGGCCGCCGGTGGGGCCCAGTACTTC.

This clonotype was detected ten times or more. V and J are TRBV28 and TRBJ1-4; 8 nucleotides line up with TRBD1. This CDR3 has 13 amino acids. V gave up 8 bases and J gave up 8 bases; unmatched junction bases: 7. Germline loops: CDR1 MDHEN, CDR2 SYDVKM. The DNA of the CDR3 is TGTGCCAGCGCAACAGGGGGTGGGGAAAAACTGTTTTTT. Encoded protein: CASATGGGEKLFF.

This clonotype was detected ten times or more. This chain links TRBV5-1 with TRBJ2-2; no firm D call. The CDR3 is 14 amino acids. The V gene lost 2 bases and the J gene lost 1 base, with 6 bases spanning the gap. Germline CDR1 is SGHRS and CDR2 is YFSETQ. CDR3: CASSLYRNTGELFF. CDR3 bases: TGCGCCAGCAGCTTATACAGGAACACCGGGGAGCTGTTTTTT.

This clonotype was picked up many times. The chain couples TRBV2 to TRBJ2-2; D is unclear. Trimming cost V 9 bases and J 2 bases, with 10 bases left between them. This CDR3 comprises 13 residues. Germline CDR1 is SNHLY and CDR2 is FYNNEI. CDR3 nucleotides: TGTGCCAGTCAGTACTTTAACACCGGGGAGCTGTTTTTT. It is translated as CASQYFNTGELFF.

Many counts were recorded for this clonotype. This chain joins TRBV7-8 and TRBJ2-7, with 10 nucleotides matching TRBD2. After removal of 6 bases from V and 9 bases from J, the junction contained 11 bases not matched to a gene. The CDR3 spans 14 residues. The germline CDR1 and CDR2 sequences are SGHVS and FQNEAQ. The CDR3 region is CASRPAVAGGAQYF. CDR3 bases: TGTGCCAGCAGACCCGCGGTAGCGGGAGGTGCGCAGTACTTC.

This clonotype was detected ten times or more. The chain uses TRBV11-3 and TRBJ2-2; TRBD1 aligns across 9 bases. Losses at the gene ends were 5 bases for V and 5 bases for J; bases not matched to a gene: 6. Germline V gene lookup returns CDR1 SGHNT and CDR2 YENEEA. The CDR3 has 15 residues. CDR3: CASSHWTGETGELFF. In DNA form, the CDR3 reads TGTGCCAGCAGCCACTGGACAGGGGAAACCGGGGAGCTGTTTTTT.

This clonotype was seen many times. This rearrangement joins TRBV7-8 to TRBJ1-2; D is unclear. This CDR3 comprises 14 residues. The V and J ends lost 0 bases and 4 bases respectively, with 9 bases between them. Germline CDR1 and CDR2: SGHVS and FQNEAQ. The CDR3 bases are TGTGCCAGCAGCTTAGCCGGCAGTCTCTATGGCTACACCTTC. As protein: CASSLAGSLYGYTF.

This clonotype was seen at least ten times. CDR3 in DNA: TGTGCCAGCAGTTACTCTGAAGCATTGAGCTCCTACGAGCAGTACTTC. This codes for CASSYSEALSSYEQYF. The V call is TRBV6-5, the J call TRBJ2-7; D is undetermined. Germline V lookup: CDR1 MNHEY, CDR2 SVGAGI. The germline V and J ends were trimmed by 0 bases and 0 bases, with 12 bases remaining between them. The CDR3 is 16 residues long.

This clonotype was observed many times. The DNA of the CDR3 is TGTGCCAGCAGCCCCTTCCGGAGCACAGATACGCAGTATTTT. Its translation is CASSPFRSTDTQYF. The V gene is TRBV7-2, the J gene TRBJ2-3; D uncertain. This CDR3 is built from 14 residues. Germline V lookup: CDR1 SGHTA, CDR2 FQGNSA. Trimming removed 5 bases from V and 0 bases from J, with 9 bases in between. Full variable domain (rest looked up from reference TRBV7-2 and TRBJ2-3): GAGVSQSPSNKVTEKGKDVELRCDPISGHTALYWYRQSLGQGLEFLIYFQGNSAPDKSGLPSDRFSAERTGGSVSTLTIQRTQQEDSAVYLCASSPFRSTDTQYFGPGTRLTVL.

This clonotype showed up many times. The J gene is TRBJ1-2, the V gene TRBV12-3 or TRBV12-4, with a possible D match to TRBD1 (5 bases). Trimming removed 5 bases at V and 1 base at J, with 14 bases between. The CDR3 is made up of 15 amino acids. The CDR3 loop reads CASSLTVGGNYGYTF. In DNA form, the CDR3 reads TGTGCCAGCAGTCTTACCGTGGGGGGTAACTATGGCTACACCTTC.

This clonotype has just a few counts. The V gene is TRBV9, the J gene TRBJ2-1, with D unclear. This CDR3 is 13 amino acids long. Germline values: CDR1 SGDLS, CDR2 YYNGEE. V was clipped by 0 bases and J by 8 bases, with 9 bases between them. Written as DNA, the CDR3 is TGTGCCAGCAGCGTAGAACCTCGGGATGAGCAGTTCTTC. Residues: CASSVEPRDEQFF.

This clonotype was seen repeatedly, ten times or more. Here the CDR3 reads CASMGRGHTQYF. As DNA, the CDR3 is TGTGCCAGTATGGGTCGAGGGCATACGCAGTATTTT. The chain has TRBV19 and TRBJ2-3; D perhaps matches TRBD2 (5 bases). The CDR3 spans 12 residues. CDR1 and CDR2 from the germline V gene are LNHDA and SQIVND (reference sequence). V was clipped by 7 bases and J by 7 bases, with 12 bases between them.